This T cell receptor beta chain was found in a study of cytomegalovirus exposure and HLA in healthy donors. Overall study results and limits: The study designated 150 or so TCR beta chains cytomegalovirus-associated.

The study ran its PCR with 60 Vbeta and 13 Jbeta primers. Some clones are missing from TCRdb's copy, which holds only in-frame ones; the method was immunoSEQ multiplex PCR. This table holds roughly 180,000 clones, more than 65% found once. CDR3 length equals 15 residues. Germline V CDR1 and CDR2: ENHRY, SYGVKD. The J segment lost 2 bases and the V segment lost 9 bases, leaving 9 bases of the junction unmatched. As regards this clone: The antigen is unknown.

The sequence came from a woman younger than 45 in good health and CMV-seropositive. The chain recombines TRBV10-3 with TRBJ2-1; TRBD2 matches 8 bases. Sequenced material: PBMCs. The CDR3 DNA is TGTGCCATAGCGGGAGTCGCAGGCACCTACAATGAGCAGTTCTTC. Protein: CAIAGVAGTYNEQFF.